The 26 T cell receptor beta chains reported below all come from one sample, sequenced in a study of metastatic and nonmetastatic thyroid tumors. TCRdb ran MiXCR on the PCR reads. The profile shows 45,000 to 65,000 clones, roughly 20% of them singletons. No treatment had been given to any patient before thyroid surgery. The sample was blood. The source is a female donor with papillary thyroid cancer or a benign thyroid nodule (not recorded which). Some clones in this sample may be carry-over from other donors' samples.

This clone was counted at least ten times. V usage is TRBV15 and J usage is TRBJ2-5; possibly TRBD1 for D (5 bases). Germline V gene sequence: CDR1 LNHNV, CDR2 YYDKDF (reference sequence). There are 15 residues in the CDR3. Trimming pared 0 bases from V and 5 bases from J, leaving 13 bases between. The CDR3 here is CATSRDRQKGETQYF. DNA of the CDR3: TGTGCCACCAGCAGAGATAGACAGAAAGGGGAGACCCAGTACTTC.

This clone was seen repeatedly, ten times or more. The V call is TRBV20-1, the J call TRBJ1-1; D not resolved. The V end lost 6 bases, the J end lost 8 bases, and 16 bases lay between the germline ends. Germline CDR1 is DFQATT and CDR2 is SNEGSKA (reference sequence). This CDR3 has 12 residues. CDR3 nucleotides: TGCAGTGCAAGCAAGGACCCTCCAGAAGCTTTCTTT. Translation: CSASKDPPEAFF.

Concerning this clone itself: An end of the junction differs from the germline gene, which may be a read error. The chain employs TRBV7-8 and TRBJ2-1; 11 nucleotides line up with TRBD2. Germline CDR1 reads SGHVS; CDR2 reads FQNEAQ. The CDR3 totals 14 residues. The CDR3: CVSSRGTSGSDQFF. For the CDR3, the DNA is TGTGTCAGCAGCAGAGGGACTAGCGGATCGGATCAGTTCTTC.

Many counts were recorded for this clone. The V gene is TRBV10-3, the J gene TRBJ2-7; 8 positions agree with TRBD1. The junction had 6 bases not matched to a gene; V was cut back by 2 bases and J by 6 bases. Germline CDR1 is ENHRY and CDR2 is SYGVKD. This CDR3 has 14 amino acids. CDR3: CAISEGQGQREQYF. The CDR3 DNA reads TGTGCCATCAGTGAGGGACAGGGCCAACGCGAGCAGTACTTC.

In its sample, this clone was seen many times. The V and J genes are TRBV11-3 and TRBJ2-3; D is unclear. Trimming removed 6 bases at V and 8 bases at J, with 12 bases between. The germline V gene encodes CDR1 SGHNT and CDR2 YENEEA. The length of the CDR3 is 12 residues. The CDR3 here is CASSSTRSTQYF. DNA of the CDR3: TGTGCCAGCAGTTCGACGAGGTCTACGCAGTATTTT. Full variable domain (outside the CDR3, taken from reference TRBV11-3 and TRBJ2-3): EAGVVQSPRYKIIEKKQPVAFWCNPISGHNTLYWYLQNLGQGPELLIRYENEEAVDDSQLPKDRFSAERLKGVDSTLKIQPAELGDSAVYLCASSSTRSTQYFGPGTRLTVL.

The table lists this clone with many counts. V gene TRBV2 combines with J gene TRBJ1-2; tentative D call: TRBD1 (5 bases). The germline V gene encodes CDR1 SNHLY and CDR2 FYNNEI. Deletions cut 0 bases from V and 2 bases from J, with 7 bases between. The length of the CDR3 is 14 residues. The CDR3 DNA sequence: TGTGCCAGCAGTGAAGCAGGGGCGAACTATGGCTACACCTTC. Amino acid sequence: CASSEAGANYGYTF.

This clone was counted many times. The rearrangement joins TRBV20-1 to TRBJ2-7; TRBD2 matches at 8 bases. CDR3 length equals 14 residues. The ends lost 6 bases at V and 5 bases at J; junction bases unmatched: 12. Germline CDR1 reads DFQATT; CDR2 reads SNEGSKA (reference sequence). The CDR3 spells CSAPDSGTIHEQYF. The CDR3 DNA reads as TGCAGTGCCCCAGATAGCGGGACCATCCACGAGCAGTACTTC.

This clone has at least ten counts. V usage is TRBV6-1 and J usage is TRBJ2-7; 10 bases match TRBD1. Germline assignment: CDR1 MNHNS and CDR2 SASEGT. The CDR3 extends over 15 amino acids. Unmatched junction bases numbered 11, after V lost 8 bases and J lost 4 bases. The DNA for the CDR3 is TGTGCCAGCGCCCCGACAGGGGGCATGGAGTACGAGCAGTACTTC. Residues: CASAPTGGMEYEQYF.

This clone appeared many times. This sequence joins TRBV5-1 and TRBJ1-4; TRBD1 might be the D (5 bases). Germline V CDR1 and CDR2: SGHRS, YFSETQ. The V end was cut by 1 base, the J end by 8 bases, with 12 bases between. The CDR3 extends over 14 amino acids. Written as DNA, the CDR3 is TGCGCCAGCAGCTTGCAAGGGACGCGAGAAAAACTGTTTTTT. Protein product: CASSLQGTREKLFF.

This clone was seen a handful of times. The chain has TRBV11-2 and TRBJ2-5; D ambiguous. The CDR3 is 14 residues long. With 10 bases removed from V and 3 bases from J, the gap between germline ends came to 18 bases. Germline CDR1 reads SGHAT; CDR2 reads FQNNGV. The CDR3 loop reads CAIRSEWREETQYF. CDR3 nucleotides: TGTGCCATACGCTCAGAATGGAGAGAAGAGACCCAGTACTTC.

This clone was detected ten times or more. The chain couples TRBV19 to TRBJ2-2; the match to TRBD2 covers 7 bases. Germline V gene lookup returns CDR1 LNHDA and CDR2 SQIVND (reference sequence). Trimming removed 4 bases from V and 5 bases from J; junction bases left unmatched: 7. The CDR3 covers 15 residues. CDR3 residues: CASSTGGRGTGELFF. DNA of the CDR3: TGTGCCAGTAGTACGGGCGGGAGAGGAACCGGGGAGCTGTTTTTT. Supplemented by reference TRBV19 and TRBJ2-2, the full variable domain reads DGGITQSPKYLFRKEGQNVTLSCEQNLNHDAMYWYRQDPGQGLRLIYYSQIVNDFQKGDIAEGYSVSREKKESFPLTVTSAQKNPTAFYLCASSTGGRGTGELFFGEGSRLTVL.

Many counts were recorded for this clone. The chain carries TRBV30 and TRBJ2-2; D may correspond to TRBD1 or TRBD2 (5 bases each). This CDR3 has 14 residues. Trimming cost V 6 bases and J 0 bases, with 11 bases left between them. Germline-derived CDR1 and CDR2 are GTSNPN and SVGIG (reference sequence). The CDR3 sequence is CACLGTANTGELFF. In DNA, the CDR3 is TGTGCCTGCCTAGGGACGGCGAACACCGGGGAGCTGTTTTTT. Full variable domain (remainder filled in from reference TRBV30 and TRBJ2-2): SQTIHQWPATLVQPVGSPLSLECTVEGTSNPNLYWYRQAAGRGLQLLFYSVGIGQISSEVPQNLSASRPQDRQFILSSKKLLLSDSGFYLCACLGTANTGELFFGEGSRLTVL.

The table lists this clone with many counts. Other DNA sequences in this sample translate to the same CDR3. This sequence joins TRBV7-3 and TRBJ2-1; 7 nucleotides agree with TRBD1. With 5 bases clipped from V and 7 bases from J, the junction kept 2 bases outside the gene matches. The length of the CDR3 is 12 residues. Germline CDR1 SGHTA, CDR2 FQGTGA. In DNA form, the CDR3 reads TGTGCCAGCAGCCCGACAGGGAATGAGCAGTTCTTC. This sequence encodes CASSPTGNEQFF.

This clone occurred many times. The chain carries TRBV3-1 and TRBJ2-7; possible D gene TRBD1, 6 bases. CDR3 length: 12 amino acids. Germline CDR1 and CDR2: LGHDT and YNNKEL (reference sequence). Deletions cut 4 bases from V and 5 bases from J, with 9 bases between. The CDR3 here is CASSLGGHEQYF. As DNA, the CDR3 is TGTGCCAGCAGCCTAGGGGGACACGAGCAGTACTTC.

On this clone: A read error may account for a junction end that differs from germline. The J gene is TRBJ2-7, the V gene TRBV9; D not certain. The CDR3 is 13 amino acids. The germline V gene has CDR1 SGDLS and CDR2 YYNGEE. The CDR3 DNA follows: TGTTCCAGCAGCTCTGGAGACATCTACGAGCAGTACTTC. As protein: CSSSSGDIYEQYF. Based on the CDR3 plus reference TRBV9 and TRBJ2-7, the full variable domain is DSGVTQTPKHLITATGQRVTLRCSPRSGDLSVYWYQQSLDQGLQFLIQYYNGEERAKGNILERFSAQQFPDLHSELNLSSLELGDSALYFCSSSSGDIYEQYFGPGTRLTVT.

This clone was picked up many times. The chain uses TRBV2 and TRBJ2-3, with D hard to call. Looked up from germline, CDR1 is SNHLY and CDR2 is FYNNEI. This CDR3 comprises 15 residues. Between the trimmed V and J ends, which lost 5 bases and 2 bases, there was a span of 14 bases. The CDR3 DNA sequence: TGTGCCAGCAGTCAACCTCTCTACAACACAGATACGCAGTATTTT. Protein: CASSQPLYNTDTQYF.

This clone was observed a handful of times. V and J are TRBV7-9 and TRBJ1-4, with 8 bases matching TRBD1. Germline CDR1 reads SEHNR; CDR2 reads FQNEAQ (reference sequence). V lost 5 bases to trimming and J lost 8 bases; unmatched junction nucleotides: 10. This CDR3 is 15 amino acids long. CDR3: CASSPRTGRREKLFF. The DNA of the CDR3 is TGTGCCAGCAGCCCAAGGACAGGGAGGCGAGAAAAACTGTTTTTT.

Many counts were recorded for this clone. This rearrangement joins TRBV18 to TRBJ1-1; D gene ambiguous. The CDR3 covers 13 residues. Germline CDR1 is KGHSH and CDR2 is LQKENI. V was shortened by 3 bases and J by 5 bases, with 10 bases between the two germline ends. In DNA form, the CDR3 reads TGTGCCAGCTCACCCGACACTAGTACTGAAGCTTTCTTT. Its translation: CASSPDTSTEAFF.

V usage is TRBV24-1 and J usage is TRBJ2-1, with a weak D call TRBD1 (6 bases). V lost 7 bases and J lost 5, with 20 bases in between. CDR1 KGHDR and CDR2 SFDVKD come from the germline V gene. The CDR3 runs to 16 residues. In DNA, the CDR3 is TGTGCCACCAGGGATCCCTCCCGCGACAGGCACAATGAGCAGTTCTTC. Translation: CATRDPSRDRHNEQFF.

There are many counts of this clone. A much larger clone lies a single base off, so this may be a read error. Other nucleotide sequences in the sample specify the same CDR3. As DNA, the CDR3 is TGTGCCTGGGACGGACACACCGGGGAGCTGTTTTTC. Its translation is CAWDGHTGELFF. The chain joins TRBV30 to TRBJ2-2; D may match TRBD1 or TRBD2 (5 bases each). This CDR3 comprises 12 residues. From germline, CDR1 is GTSNPN and CDR2 SVGIG (reference sequence).

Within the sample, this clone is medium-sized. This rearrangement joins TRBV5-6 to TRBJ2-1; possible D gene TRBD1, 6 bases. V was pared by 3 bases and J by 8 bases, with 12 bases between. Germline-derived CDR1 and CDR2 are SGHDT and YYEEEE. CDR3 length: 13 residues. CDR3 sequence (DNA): TGTGCCAGCAGCTCCGGGACACGCGATGAGCAGTTCTTC. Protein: CASSSGTRDEQFF.

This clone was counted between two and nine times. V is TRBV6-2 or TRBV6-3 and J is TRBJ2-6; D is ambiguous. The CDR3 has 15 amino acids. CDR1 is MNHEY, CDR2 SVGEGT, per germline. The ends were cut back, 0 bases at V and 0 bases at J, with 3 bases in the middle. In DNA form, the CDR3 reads TGTGCCAGCAGTTACTCTAGCTCTGGGGCCAACGTCCTGACTTTC. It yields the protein CASSYSSSGANVLTF.

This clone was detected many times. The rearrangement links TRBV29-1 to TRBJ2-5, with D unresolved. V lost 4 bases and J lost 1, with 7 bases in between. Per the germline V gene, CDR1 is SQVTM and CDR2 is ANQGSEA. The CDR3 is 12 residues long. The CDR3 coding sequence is TGCAGCGTTGTGGCAAGCCAAGAGACCCAGTACTTC. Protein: CSVVASQETQYF.

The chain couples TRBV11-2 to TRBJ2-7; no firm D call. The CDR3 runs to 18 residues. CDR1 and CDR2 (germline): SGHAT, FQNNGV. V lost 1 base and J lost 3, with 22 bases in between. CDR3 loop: CASSLVPPRSFQNYEQYF. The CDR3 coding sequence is TGTGCCAGCAGCTTAGTCCCCCCTCGGAGCTTTCAGAACTACGAGCAGTACTTC.

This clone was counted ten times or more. The DNA of the CDR3 is TGTGCCAGCAGTGAAGTAGGGACAGGTTTTTACGAGCAGTACTTC. It is translated as CASSEVGTGFYEQYF. The V and J genes are TRBV6-1 and TRBJ2-7; TRBD1 matches 8 bases. This CDR3 is 15 amino acids long. J lost 4 bases, V lost 1 base, and 6 bases had no gene match. The V gene's germline CDR1 is MNHNS and CDR2 SASEGT.

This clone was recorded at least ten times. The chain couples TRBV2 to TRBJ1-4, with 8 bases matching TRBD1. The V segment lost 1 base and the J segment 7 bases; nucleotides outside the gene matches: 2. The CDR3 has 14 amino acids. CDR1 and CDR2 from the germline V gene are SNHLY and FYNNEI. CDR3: CASSEGTGSEKLFF. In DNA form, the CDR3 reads TGTGCCAGCAGTGAAGGGACAGGGTCTGAAAAACTGTTTTTT.